A selection of T cell receptor beta chains follows, all from one sample in a study of T-cell memory formation after mild COVID-19. TCRdb reanalysed the 5' RACE reads using MiXCR and keeps one entry per CDR3 protein. The data hold 150,000 to 200,000 distinct CDR3 sequences, with around 10% observed a single time. Sequenced material: PBMCs or a T cell subset sorted from them (not recorded which). The source of these receptors is a young man who had mild COVID-19 (a few samples of this study predate the infection). Cell type and time point are not known. CDR3s include the opening cysteine and the closing phenylalanine or tryptophan. A D gene is named only where the DNA matches it firmly. Clone size is not always given. Where it is, it says once, few, many or a class for expanded clones.

clone size	V gene	D gene	J gene	CDR3 DNA	CDR3 protein
NA	TRBV27	TRBD1	TRBJ2-1	TGTGCCAGCAGTTCTGGGACAGGGGTTGCCAATGAGCAGTTCTTC	CASSSGTGVANEQFF
NA	TRBV4-3	NA	TRBJ1-5	TGCGCCAGCAGCTTCCGACAGGGCAATCAGCCCCAGCATTTT	CASSFRQGNQPQHF
few	TRBV4-2	NA	TRBJ1-5	TGTGCCAGCAGCCAAGTTGAGGATCAGCCCCAGCATTTT	CASSQVEDQPQHF
few	TRBV13	NA	TRBJ1-1	TGTGCCAGCAGCCTGACAGACCGGAGCGCTGAAGCTTTCTTT	CASSLTDRSAEAFF
few	TRBV6-5	NA	TRBJ2-5	TGTGCCAGCTTCTTGGACGGCGAGACCCAGTACTTC	CASFLDGETQYF
NA	TRBV28	NA	TRBJ1-5	TGTGCCAGCACCGCCTCCAGGTCACATAGCAATCAGCCCCAGCATTTT	CASTASRSHSNQPQHF
NA	TRBV6-5	NA	TRBJ1-5	TGTGCCAGCAGCCGAGGACGATGGGATCAGCCCCAGCATTTT	CASSRGRWDQPQHF
few	TRBV7-2	NA	TRBJ1-1	TGTGCCAGCAGCTTAGGCAGGTCCATGAACACTGAAGCTTTCTTT	CASSLGRSMNTEAFF
NA	TRBV7-2	NA	TRBJ2-5	TGTGCCAGCAGCCCTACAGCGTACCAAGAGACCCAGTACTTC	CASSPTAYQETQYF
few	TRBV7-2	TRBD1	TRBJ2-2	TGTGCCAGCAGCGGCCGGACAGGGTATGGGACCGGGGAGCTGTTTTTT	CASSGRTGYGTGELFF
NA	TRBV20-1	NA	TRBJ2-2	TGCAGTGCCCCTGGGGACCCCAGCACCGGGGAGCTGTTTTTT	CSAPGDPSTGELFF
NA	TRBV5-1	NA	TRBJ2-5	TGCGCCAGCAGCCTGACAGGAAGCCCCCAAGAGACCCAGTACTTC	CASSLTGSPQETQYF
few	TRBV6-2/TRBV6-3	NA	TRBJ2-5	TGTGCCAGCACCAACGTCAGGGGAGAGACCCAGTACTTC	CASTNVRGETQYF
many	TRBV5-1	NA	TRBJ1-1	TGCGCCAGCAGCTTGAGGGGAGGTGGGTACAGCGACACTGAAGCTTTCTTT	CASSLRGGGYSDTEAFF
NA	TRBV7-9	NA	TRBJ1-1	TGTGCCAGCAGCTTAGCCGTGGATGGGGGCACTGAAGCTTTCTTT	CASSLAVDGGTEAFF
few	TRBV7-9	TRBD1	TRBJ2-3	TGTGCCAGCAGCACCGTCACAGGGGTAGATACGCAGTATTTT	CASSTVTGVDTQYF
many	TRBV7-3	NA	TRBJ2-3	TGTGCCAGCAGCCTAACGGCTGCCACAGATACGCAGTATTTT	CASSLTAATDTQYF
few	TRBV7-9	NA	TRBJ2-5	TGTGCCAGCAGCCTAGATGCCGCGGAGACCCAGTACTTC	CASSLDAAETQYF
once	TRBV5-4	NA	TRBJ2-5	TGTGCCAGCAGCCCCGTGGGGGGCGCAGGAGAGACCCAGTACTTC	CASSPVGGAGETQYF
few	TRBV12-3/TRBV12-4	TRBD1	TRBJ1-2	TGTGCCAGCAGTTGGGGACAGGAGCCCTATGGCTACACCTTC	CASSWGQEPYGYTF
many	TRBV7-2	TRBD2	TRBJ2-3	TGTGCCAGCAGCTTAAGACGGGGGGTAGATACGCAGTATTTT	CASSLRRGVDTQYF
few	TRBV24-1	NA	TRBJ2-7	TGTGCCACCAGTGATTCGCCACAGGGAATCTTCTCCTACGAGCAGTACTTC	CATSDSPQGIFSYEQYF
NA	TRBV5-1	NA	TRBJ1-1	TGCGCCAGCAGCCCGAGTGGCACCGACCGAGGTAACACTGAAGCTTTCTTT	CASSPSGTDRGNTEAFF
NA	TRBV4-1	NA	TRBJ1-1	TGCGCCAGCAGCCAATCGGAGACAGGGAACACTGAAGCTTTCTTT	CASSQSETGNTEAFF
many	TRBV7-7	TRBD2	TRBJ2-3	TGTGCTAGCAGCTTAGCGGGGGCCTACACAGATACGCAGTATTTT	CASSLAGAYTDTQYF
many	TRBV5-1	TRBD1	TRBJ2-3	TGCGCCAGCAGCTTGGCAGGACAGGGCGGGACAGATACGCAGTATTTT	CASSLAGQGGTDTQYF
NA	TRBV2	TRBD2	TRBJ2-5	TGTGCCATCAAGCGGGGAGTACAAGAGACCCAGTACTTC	CAIKRGVQETQYF
few	TRBV5-1	TRBD1	TRBJ1-2	TGCGCCAGCTCCGGGACAGTCGGCGATGGCTACACCTTC	CASSGTVGDGYTF
many	TRBV6-1	NA	TRBJ2-1	TGTGCCAGCACCACCCCTCCAAATGAGCAGTTCTTC	CASTTPPNEQFF
few	TRBV7-9	TRBD2	TRBJ2-5	TGTGCCAGCAGCTGGTGGGGGGGAGAGACCCAGTACTTC	CASSWWGGETQYF
few	TRBV7-3	TRBD1	TRBJ2-1	TGTGCCAGCAGCTTAAGCTTTCCCGGGACAGGGGGCGATGAGCAGTTCTTC	CASSLSFPGTGGDEQFF
many	TRBV6-5	NA	TRBJ1-1	TGTGCCAGCAGTTACAGGAGTCGACGGACTGAAGCTTTCTTT	CASSYRSRRTEAFF
NA	TRBV7-2	TRBD2	TRBJ2-2	TGTGCCAGCAGCTTGGGTCTAGCGGGGGGGAGCCCCGGGGAGCTGTTTTTT	CASSLGLAGGSPGELFF
few	TRBV7-2	NA	TRBJ1-1	TGTGCCAGCAGCCCCAGGTTCCTGAACACTGAAGCTTTCTTT	CASSPRFLNTEAFF
few	TRBV4-3	TRBD1	TRBJ2-7	TGCGCCAGCAGCCGCCACAGGGGTCCCTACGAGCAGTACTTC	CASSRHRGPYEQYF
few	TRBV12-3/TRBV12-4	NA	TRBJ2-4	TGTGCCAGCACCAAACGACAGACGGAAAACATTCAGTACTTC	CASTKRQTENIQYF
few	TRBV7-6	NA	TRBJ2-3	TGTGCCAGCAGCGTCAACCGGGACCCGGAGAATTTT	CASSVNRDPENF
NA	TRBV6-1	NA	TRBJ2-1	TGTGCCAGCAGTCCCGGGACCGCCGACTCCTACAATGAGCAGTTCTTC	CASSPGTADSYNEQFF
NA	TRBV12-3/TRBV12-4	NA	TRBJ1-1	TGTGCCAGCACCCCTCGAGGTGGGAACACTGAAGCTTTCTTT	CASTPRGGNTEAFF
NA	TRBV29-1	NA	TRBJ2-3	TGCAGCGTTGTAGTTGGAGATACGCAGTATTTT	CSVVVGDTQYF
few	TRBV6-2/TRBV6-3	NA	TRBJ1-2	TGTGCCAGCAGTTACTCGAAGGAGATGGGCTACACCTTC	CASSYSKEMGYTF
NA	TRBV20-1	TRBD2	TRBJ2-1	TGCAGTGCTAGACTGGCGGGGGGTGGCAATGAGCAGTTCTTC	CSARLAGGGNEQFF
many	TRBV5-6	NA	TRBJ1-1	TGTGCCAGCAGCTTGGAAGGGTACGGGACGCCGGCTGAAGCTTTCTTT	CASSLEGYGTPAEAFF
few	TRBV6-2/TRBV6-3	NA	TRBJ2-1	TGTGCCAGCAGCCTGGGGGGAGGTCGCTCGGACAATGAGCAGTTCTTC	CASSLGGGRSDNEQFF
few	TRBV20-1	TRBD1	TRBJ2-6	TGCAGTGCTAGTGGACAGGGAGGTGGGGCCAACGTCCTGACTTTC	CSASGQGGGANVLTF
few	TRBV10-3	TRBD2	TRBJ2-7	TGTGCCATCAGTGATTTAAGACGGGGGGAGAAGGAGGGAGAGCAGTACTTC	CAISDLRRGEKEGEQYF
NA	TRBV10-3	TRBD1	TRBJ2-3	TGTGCCATCAGTCCGGGACAGGGAATTACAGATACGCAGTATTTT	CAISPGQGITDTQYF
NA	TRBV28	TRBD1	TRBJ1-5	TGTGCCAGCAGTAGGGGGCCTGGTGGGAATCAGCCCCAGCATTTT	CASSRGPGGNQPQHF
NA	TRBV5-1	NA	TRBJ1-4	TGCGCCAGCAGTCAGGCCCCAACTAATGAAAAACTGTTTTTT	CASSQAPTNEKLFF
NA	TRBV7-2	TRBD2	TRBJ2-3	TGTGCCAGCCGGGGGGAAGTAGGGGATACGCAGTATTTT	CASRGEVGDTQYF